Below are 20 T cell receptor beta chains sequenced from a single sample in a study of shared clonotypes between healthy human individuals. Clones were sequenced by immunoSEQ multiplex PCR, and TCRdb holds only the in-frame ones, with some missing. There are 850,000 to 1,200,000 clones in the sample; around 74% occur only once, and about 1.5% lies in the top ten. The specimen sequenced was memory CD4+ T cells sorted from blood. Subset defined: CD45RA-negative fraction. The receptors originated from a man younger than 30 in good health.

Of note for this clone: Distinct nucleotide sequences in the sample also encode this CDR3. The chain joins TRBV19 to TRBJ2-7; the D is unclear. The CDR3 has 11 residues. The germline V and J ends were trimmed by 5 bases and 1 base, with 3 bases remaining between them. Germline assignment: CDR1 LNHDA and CDR2 SQIVND (reference sequence). For the CDR3, the DNA is TGTGCCAGTAGTTCGTCCTACGAGCAGTACTTC. Its protein is CASSSSYEQYF.

The V gene is TRBV6-5, the J gene TRBJ2-1, with 13 nucleotides matching TRBD2. This CDR3 spans 16 amino acids. CDR1 MNHEY and CDR2 SVGAGI come from the germline V gene. The V gene end was trimmed by 4 bases and the J gene end by 4 bases; junction bases not matched to a gene: 4. CDR3 sequence reads: CASSSWTSGGYNEQFF. Written as DNA, the CDR3 is TGTGCCAGCAGTTCCTGGACTAGCGGGGGTTACAATGAGCAGTTCTTC.

Regarding this clone: One junction end disagrees with the germline gene, perhaps due to a read error. The chain employs TRBV30 and TRBJ2-2, with D maybe TRBD2 (6 bases). Germline V CDR1 and CDR2: GTSNPN, SVGIG (reference sequence). This CDR3 comprises 16 residues. CDR3 amino acids: CAWRKTGTSNTGELFF. The CDR3 bases are TGCGCTTGGAGAAAAACCGGGACTTCGAACACCGGGGAGCTGTTTTTT. The complete variable domain, with remaining parts taken from reference TRBV30 and TRBJ2-2, reads SQTIHQWPATLVQPVGSPLSLECTVEGTSNPNLYWYRQAAGRGLQLLFYSVGIGQISSEVPQNLSASRPQDRQFILSSKKLLLSDSGFYLCAWRKTGTSNTGELFFGEGSRLTVL.

Points on this clone: At one boundary the junction diverges from the germline segment, which might be a read error. Other DNA sequences in the same sample also yield this CDR3. The CDR3 loop reads CASSLGRGTDTQYF. The CDR3 bases are TGTGCTAGCAGCTTAGGACGCGGCACAGATACGCAGTATTTT. J is TRBJ2-3 and V is TRBV7-7, with unresolved D. CDR3 size: 14 residues. Germline V gene data show CDR1 as SSHAT and CDR2 as FNYEAQ (reference sequence).

This chain uses TRBV5-6 with TRBJ2-5; 13 bases map to TRBD2. Per the germline V gene, CDR1 is SGHDT and CDR2 is YYEEEE. The CDR3 runs to 15 residues. V dropped 3 bases and J dropped 5; count of bases not matched to a gene: 4. The CDR3 nucleotides read TGTGCCAGCAGCTACCGGACTAGCGGGAGTGAGACCCAGTACTTC. Translation: CASSYRTSGSETQYF.

The count of this clone is one. The chain uses TRBV7-2 and TRBJ1-4; D uncertain. Germline assignment: CDR1 SGHTA and CDR2 FQGNSA. The V and J ends lost 6 bases and 4 bases respectively, with 15 bases between them. CDR3 length: 15 residues. The chain's CDR3 is CASRKGMSSNEKLFF. As DNA, the CDR3 is TGTGCCAGCAGGAAAGGGATGTCAAGTAATGAAAAACTGTTTTTT. The variable domain in full, completed from reference TRBV7-2 and TRBJ1-4, reads GAGVSQSPSNKVTEKGKDVELRCDPISGHTALYWYRQSLGQGLEFLIYFQGNSAPDKSGLPSDRFSAERTGGSVSTLTIQRTQQEDSAVYLCASRKGMSSNEKLFFGSGTQLSVL.

V and J are TRBV2 and TRBJ1-1; possibly TRBD1 for D (6 bases). The CDR3 is 15 amino acids. Between the trimmed V and J ends, which lost 5 bases and 1 base, there was a span of 14 bases. Germline lookup yields CDR1 SNHLY and CDR2 FYNNEI. CDR3 sequence (DNA): TGTGCCAGCAGTCCTCAGGGGCTATCGAACACTGAAGCTTTCTTT. Its protein is CASSPQGLSNTEAFF. Drawing the rest from reference TRBV2 and TRBJ1-1, the complete variable domain is EPEVTQTPSHQVTQMGQEVILRCVPISNHLYFYWYRQILGQKVEFLVSFYNNEISEKSEIFDDQFSVERPDGSNFTLKIRSTKLEDSAMYFCASSPQGLSNTEAFFGQGTRLTVV.

This clone was detected only a few times. The rearrangement links TRBV6-6 to TRBJ1-5, with 9 bases aligning to TRBD1. CDR3 length equals 16 residues. Germline assignment: CDR1 MNHNY and CDR2 SVGAGI (reference sequence). J lost 2 bases, V lost 10 bases, and 12 bases had no gene match. CDR3 amino acids: CATYSTGGEGNQPQHF. The CDR3 nucleotides read TGTGCCACCTACTCGACAGGGGGTGAGGGCAATCAGCCCCAGCATTTT.

This chain links TRBV2 with TRBJ2-3; perhaps TRBD2 as D (6 bases). CDR3 length: 13 amino acids. Trimming took off 7 bases at V and 1 base at J, with 9 bases between the two ends. CDR1 is SNHLY, CDR2 FYNNEI, per germline. CDR3 in DNA: TGTGCCAGCAATACGGGGGGCACAGATACGCAGTATTTT. It translates to CASNTGGTDTQYF.

The chain combines TRBV2 with TRBJ2-1, with TRBD2 matching 8 bases. The CDR3 contains 12 residues. Germline V gene data show CDR1 as SNHLY and CDR2 as FYNNEI. After removal of 5 bases from V and 12 bases from J, the junction contained 6 bases not matched to a gene. CDR3 nucleotide sequence: TGTGCCAGCAGTAAACTAGCGGAGGGGCAGTTCTTC. Its translation is CASSKLAEGQFF.

V and J are TRBV10-3 and TRBJ2-1; D uncertain. Deletions cut 6 bases from V and 4 bases from J, with 13 bases between. CDR1 is ENHRY and CDR2 is SYGVKD in the germline V gene. The CDR3 spans 14 residues. The CDR3 loop is CAIRREAGYNEQFF. The CDR3 DNA follows: TGTGCCATCAGACGCGAAGCCGGGTACAATGAGCAGTTCTTC.

The DNA of the CDR3 is TGTGCCAGCAGCCTACAGACAGGTCCGGGTCAGCCCCAGCATTTT. Translated, it gives CASSLQTGPGQPQHF. The chain employs TRBV7-2 and TRBJ1-5; D is perhaps TRBD1 (6 bases). V was trimmed by 5 bases and J by 6 bases, leaving 17 bases between them. CDR3 length: 15 residues. Germline CDR1 reads SGHTA; CDR2 reads FQGNSA. Looking up the rest from reference TRBV7-2 and TRBJ1-5 gives the full variable domain: GAGVSQSPSNKVTEKGKDVELRCDPISGHTALYWYRQSLGQGLEFLIYFQGNSAPDKSGLPSDRFSAERTGGSVSTLTIQRTQQEDSAVYLCASSLQTGPGQPQHFGDGTRLSIL.

The V gene is TRBV10-3, the J gene TRBJ2-2; D is uncertain. The germline V gene encodes CDR1 ENHRY and CDR2 SYGVKD. Trimming took off 8 bases at V and 1 base at J, with 11 bases between the two ends. The CDR3 is made up of 14 amino acids. DNA of the CDR3: TGTGCCATCCCCTCTGGGGTGAACACCGGGGAGCTGTTTTTT. This translates into CAIPSGVNTGELFF.

The rearrangement joins TRBV2 to TRBJ1-5; D is possibly TRBD1 (6 bases). The CDR3 runs to 15 residues. CDR1 and CDR2 from the germline V gene are SNHLY and FYNNEI. Trimming removed 4 bases from V and 1 base from J, with 11 bases in between. CDR3 amino acids: CASSVGGGSNQPQHF. DNA for the CDR3: TGTGCCAGCAGTGTGGGGGGCGGGAGCAATCAGCCCCAGCATTTT.

The chain is built from TRBV25-1 and TRBJ2-5; D possibly corresponds to TRBD2 (7 bases). Judging by the DNA end, TRBJ2-7 fits better; the J call may be wrong. Germline assignment: CDR1 MGHDK and CDR2 SYGVNS. The CDR3 runs 14 residues. The CDR3 protein is CASSEFGGGHEQYF. CDR3 coding DNA: TGTGCCAGCAGTGAATTTGGGGGGGGCCACGAGCAGTACTTC.

This clone was detected ten times or more. The chain joins TRBV6-6 to TRBJ1-1; D is undetermined. Germline V gene data show CDR1 as MNHNY and CDR2 as SVGAGI (reference sequence). This CDR3 is 13 amino acids long. V lost 4 bases and J lost 5, with 11 bases in between. The CDR3 here is CASSSPLETEAFF. For the CDR3, the DNA is TGTGCCAGCAGTTCTCCTCTGGAGACTGAAGCTTTCTTT.

The rearrangement uses TRBV4-3 and TRBJ2-5; 11 bases map to TRBD2. CDR1 and CDR2 (germline): LGHNA, YSLEER. The CDR3 spans 15 residues. V lost 4 bases and J lost 1; bases outside the gene matches: 2. CDR3 region: CASSPGTSGQETQYF. Here the CDR3 DNA reads TGCGCCAGCAGCCCGGGGACTAGCGGCCAAGAGACCCAGTACTTC.

This sequence joins TRBV4-2 and TRBJ2-2; TRBD1 aligns across 7 bases. The CDR3 extends over 16 amino acids. Germline V gene lookup returns CDR1 LGHNA and CDR2 YNFKEQ. The V and J ends lost 2 bases and 6 bases, in that order; junction bases with no gene match: 9. This CDR3 reads CASSQRTGIDSGELFF. The CDR3 nucleotides read TGTGCCAGCAGCCAAAGGACAGGCATAGATTCCGGGGAGCTGTTTTTT.

The gene calls are TRBV7-9 and TRBJ2-7, with 10 bases aligning to TRBD2. This CDR3 is 15 amino acids long. Germline V gene sequence: CDR1 SEHNR, CDR2 FQNEAQ (reference sequence). V lost 5 bases to trimming and J lost 0 bases; unmatched junction nucleotides: 4. CDR3 amino acids: CASSLTSGNSYEQYF. The CDR3 nucleotides read TGTGCCAGCAGCCTAACTAGCGGGAACTCCTACGAGCAGTACTTC.

This clone was counted once. This chain connects TRBV11-2 to TRBJ1-1; D is uncertain. Per the germline V gene, CDR1 is SGHAT and CDR2 is FQNNGV. Trimming stripped 3 bases from V and 1 base from J, with 9 bases between. This CDR3 has 14 amino acids. The CDR3 reads CASSFLNPNTEAFF. Here the CDR3 DNA reads TGTGCCAGCAGCTTTCTCAACCCGAACACTGAAGCTTTCTTT.